This T cell receptor (beta chain) originates from a study of identical twins. The sample holds a few counts of this clonotype. This CDR3 comprises 15 residues. V lost 3 bases to trimming and J lost 6 bases; unmatched junction nucleotides: 7. The V gene's germline CDR1 is LNHDA and CDR2 SQIVND (reference sequence). TCRdb re-derived calls from the 5' RACE reads in MiXCR, one entry per CDR3 protein. The repertoire holds around 690,000 distinct CDR3 sequences, 21% seen once, with more than 4% in the top ten. These data also formed part of another study, on T cells expressing NK-cell markers.

The receptor was isolated from a young woman in good health. This sequence joins TRBV19 and TRBJ2-7; TRBD2 agrees at 11 bases. Sequencing was performed on PBMCs. Here the CDR3 reads CASSITTSGGIEQYF. The CDR3 region has the DNA TGTGCCAGTAGTATTACCACTAGCGGGGGAATCGAGCAGTACTTC.